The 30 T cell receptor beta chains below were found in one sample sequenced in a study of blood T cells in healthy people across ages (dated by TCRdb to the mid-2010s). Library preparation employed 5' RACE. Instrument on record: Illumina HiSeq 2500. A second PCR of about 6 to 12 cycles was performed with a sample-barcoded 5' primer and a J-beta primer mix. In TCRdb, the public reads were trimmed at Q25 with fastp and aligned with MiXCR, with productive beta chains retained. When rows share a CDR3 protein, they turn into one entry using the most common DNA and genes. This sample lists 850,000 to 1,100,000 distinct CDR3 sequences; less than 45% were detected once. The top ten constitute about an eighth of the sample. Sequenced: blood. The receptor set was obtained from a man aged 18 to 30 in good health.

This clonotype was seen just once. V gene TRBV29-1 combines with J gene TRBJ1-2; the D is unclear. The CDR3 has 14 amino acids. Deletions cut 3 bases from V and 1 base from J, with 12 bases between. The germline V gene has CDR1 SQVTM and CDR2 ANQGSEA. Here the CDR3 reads CSVDQSGSNYGYTF. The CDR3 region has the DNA TGCAGCGTTGATCAGTCCGGGAGTAACTATGGCTACACCTTC.

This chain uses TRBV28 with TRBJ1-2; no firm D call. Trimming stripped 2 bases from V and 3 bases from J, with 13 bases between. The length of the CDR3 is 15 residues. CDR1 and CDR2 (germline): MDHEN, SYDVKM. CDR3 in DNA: TGTGCCAGCAGTTTAATGTCTTCGTGGGACTATGGCTACACCTTC. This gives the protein CASSLMSSWDYGYTF.

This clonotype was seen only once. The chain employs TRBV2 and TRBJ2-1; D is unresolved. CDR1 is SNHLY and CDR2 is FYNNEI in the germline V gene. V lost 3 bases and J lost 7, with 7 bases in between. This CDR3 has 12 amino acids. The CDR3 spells CASSEGFNEQFF. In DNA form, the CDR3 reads TGTGCCAGCAGTGAGGGATTTAATGAGCAGTTCTTC.

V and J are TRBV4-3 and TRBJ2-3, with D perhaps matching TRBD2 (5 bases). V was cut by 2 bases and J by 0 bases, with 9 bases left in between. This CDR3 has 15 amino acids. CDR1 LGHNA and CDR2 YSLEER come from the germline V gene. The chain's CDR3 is CASSQFSGSTDTQYF. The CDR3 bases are TGCGCCAGCAGCCAATTCAGCGGAAGCACAGATACGCAGTATTTT.

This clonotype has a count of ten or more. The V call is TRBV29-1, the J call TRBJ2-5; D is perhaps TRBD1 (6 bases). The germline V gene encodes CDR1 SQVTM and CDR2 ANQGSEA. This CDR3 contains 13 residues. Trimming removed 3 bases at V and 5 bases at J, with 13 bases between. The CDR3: CSVDSQGRETQYF. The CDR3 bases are TGCAGCGTTGATAGCCAGGGGCGGGAGACCCAGTACTTC.

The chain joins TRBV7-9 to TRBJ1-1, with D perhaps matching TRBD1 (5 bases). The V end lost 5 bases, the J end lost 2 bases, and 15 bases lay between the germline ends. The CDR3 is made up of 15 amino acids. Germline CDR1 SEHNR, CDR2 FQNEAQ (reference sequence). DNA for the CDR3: TGTGCCAGCAGCGCGGGACGGGGGAGCAACACTGAAGCTTTCTTT. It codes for CASSAGRGSNTEAFF.

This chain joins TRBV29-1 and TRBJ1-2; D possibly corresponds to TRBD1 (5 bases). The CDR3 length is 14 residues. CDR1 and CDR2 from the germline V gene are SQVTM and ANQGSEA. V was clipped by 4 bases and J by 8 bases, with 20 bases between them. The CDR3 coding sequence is TGCAGCGTTGTCCACCCGGGACGGTTCAAAGGCTACACCTTC. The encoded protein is CSVVHPGRFKGYTF.

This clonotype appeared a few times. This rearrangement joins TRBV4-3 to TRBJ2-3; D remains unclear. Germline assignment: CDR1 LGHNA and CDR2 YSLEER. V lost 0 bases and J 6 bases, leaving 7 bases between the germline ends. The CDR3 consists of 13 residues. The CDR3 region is CASSQDAEDTQYF. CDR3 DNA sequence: TGCGCCAGCAGCCAAGATGCGGAGGATACGCAGTATTTT.

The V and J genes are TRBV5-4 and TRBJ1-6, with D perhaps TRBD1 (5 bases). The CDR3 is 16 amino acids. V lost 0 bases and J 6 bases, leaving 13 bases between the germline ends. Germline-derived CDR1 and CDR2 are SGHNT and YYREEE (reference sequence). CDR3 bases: TGTGCCAGCAGCTTGGATTTGGCAGGGTCTAATTCACCCCTCCACTTT. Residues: CASSLDLAGSNSPLHF.

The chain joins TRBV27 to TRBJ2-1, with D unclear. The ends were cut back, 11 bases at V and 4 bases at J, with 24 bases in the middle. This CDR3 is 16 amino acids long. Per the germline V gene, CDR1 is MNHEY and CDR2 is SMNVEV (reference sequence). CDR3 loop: CASVRPKIWDYNEQFF. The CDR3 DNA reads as TGTGCCTCAGTCCGGCCTAAAATATGGGATTACAATGAGCAGTTCTTC.

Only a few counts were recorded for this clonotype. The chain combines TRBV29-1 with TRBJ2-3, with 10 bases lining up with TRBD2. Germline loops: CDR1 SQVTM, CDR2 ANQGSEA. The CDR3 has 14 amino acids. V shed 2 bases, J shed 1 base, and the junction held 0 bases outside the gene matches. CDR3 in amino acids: CSVELAGGTDTQYF. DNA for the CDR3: TGCAGCGTTGAACTAGCGGGGGGCACAGATACGCAGTATTTT.

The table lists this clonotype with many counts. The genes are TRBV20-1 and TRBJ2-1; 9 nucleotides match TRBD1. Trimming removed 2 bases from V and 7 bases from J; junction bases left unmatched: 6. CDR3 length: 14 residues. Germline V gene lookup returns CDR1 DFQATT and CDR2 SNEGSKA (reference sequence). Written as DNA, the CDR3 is TGCAGTGCTAGAACTCCGGGACAGGGAAATGAGCAGTTCTTC. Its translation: CSARTPGQGNEQFF.

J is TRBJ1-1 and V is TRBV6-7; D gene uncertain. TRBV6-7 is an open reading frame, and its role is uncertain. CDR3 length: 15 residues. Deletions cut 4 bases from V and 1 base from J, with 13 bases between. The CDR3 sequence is CASSSESGANTEAFF. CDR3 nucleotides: TGTGCCAGCAGTTCCGAGAGTGGTGCGAACACTGAAGCTTTCTTT.

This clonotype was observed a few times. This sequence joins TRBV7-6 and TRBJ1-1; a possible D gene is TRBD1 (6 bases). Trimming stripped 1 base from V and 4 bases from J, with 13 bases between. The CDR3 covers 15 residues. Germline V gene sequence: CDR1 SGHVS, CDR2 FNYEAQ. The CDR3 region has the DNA TGTGCCAGCAGCTTAGTGGACAGTAGAGCCACTGAAGCTTTCTTT. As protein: CASSLVDSRATEAFF.

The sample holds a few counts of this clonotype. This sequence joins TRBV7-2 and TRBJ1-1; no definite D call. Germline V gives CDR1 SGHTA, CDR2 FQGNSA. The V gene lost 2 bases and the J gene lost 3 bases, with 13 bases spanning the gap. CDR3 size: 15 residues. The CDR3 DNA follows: TGTGCCAGCAGCTTAAGAGCGGAGGGATACACTGAAGCTTTCTTT. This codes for CASSLRAEGYTEAFF. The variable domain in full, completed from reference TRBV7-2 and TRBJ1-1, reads GAGVSQSPSNKVTEKGKDVELRCDPISGHTALYWYRQSLGQGLEFLIYFQGNSAPDKSGLPSDRFSAERTGGSVSTLTIQRTQQEDSAVYLCASSLRAEGYTEAFFGQGTRLTVV.

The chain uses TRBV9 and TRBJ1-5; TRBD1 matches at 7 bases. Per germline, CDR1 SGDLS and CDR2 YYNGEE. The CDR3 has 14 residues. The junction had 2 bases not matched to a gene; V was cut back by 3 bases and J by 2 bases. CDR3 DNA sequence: TGTGCCAGCAGCGAGGGGGCTGGCAATCAGCCCCAGCATTTT. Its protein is CASSEGAGNQPQHF. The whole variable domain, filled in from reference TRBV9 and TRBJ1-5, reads DSGVTQTPKHLITATGQRVTLRCSPRSGDLSVYWYQQSLDQGLQFLIQYYNGEERAKGNILERFSAQQFPDLHSELNLSSLELGDSALYFCASSEGAGNQPQHFGDGTRLSIL.

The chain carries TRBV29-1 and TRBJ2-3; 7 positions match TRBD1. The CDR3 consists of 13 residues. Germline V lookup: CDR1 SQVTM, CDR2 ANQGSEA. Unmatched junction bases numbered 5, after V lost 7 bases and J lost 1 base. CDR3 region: CSGSGTGTDTQYF. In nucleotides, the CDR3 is TGCAGCGGTTCGGGGACAGGCACAGATACGCAGTATTTT.

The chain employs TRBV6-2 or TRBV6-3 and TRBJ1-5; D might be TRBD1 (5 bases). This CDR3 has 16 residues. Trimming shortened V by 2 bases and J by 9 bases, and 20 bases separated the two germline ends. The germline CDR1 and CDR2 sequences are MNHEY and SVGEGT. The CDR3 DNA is TGTGCCAGCAGTTACGATTCCGGGACGGTGACCGTGCCCCAGCATTTT. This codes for CASSYDSGTVTVPQHF.

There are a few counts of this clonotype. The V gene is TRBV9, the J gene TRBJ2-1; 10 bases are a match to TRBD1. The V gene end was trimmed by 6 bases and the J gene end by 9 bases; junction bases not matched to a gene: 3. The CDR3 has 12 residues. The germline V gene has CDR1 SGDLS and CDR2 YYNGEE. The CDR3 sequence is CASTRTGGEQFF. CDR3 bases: TGTGCCAGCACCAGGACAGGGGGTGAGCAGTTCTTC.

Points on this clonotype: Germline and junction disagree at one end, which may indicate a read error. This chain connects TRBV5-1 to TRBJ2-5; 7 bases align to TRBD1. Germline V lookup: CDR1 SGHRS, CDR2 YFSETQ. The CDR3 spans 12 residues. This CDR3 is CASGTAQKTQYF. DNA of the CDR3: TGCGCCAGCGGGACAGCCCAAAAGACCCAGTACTTC.

The CDR3 here is CASSEGLGGVDKNTGELFF. In DNA, the CDR3 is TGTGCCAGCAGTGAAGGGTTAGGAGGGGTCGATAAGAACACCGGGGAGCTGTTTTTT. The chain has TRBV2 and TRBJ2-2, with a weak D call TRBD2 (6 bases). V lost 1 base and J lost 1, with 19 bases in between. The CDR3 totals 19 residues. Germline lookup yields CDR1 SNHLY and CDR2 FYNNEI.

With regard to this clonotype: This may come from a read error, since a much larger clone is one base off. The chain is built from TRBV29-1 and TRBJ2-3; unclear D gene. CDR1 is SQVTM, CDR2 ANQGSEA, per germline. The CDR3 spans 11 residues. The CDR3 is CSVTTGDTLYF. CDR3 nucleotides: TGCAGCGTTACTACCGGAGATACGCTGTATTTT.

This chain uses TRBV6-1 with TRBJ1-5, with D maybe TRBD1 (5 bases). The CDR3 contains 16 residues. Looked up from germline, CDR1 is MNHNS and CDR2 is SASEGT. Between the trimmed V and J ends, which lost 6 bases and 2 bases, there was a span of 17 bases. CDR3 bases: TGTGCCAGCAGACCGGGACCCGAAAGGGGCAATCAGCCCCAGCATTTT. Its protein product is CASRPGPERGNQPQHF.

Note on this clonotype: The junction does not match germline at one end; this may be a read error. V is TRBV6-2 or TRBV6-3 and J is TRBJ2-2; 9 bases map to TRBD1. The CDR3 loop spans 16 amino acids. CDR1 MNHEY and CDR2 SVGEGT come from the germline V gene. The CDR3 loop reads CASSYIKGQGTGGLFF. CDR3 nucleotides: TGTGCCAGCAGTTATATCAAGGGACAGGGAACCGGGGGGCTGTTTTTT.

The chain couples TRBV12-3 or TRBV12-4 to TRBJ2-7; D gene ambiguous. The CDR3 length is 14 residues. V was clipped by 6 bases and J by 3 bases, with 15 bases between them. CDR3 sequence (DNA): TGTGCCAGCAGGAGATCCGGGCCTAACTACGAGCAGTACTTC. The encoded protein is CASRRSGPNYEQYF.

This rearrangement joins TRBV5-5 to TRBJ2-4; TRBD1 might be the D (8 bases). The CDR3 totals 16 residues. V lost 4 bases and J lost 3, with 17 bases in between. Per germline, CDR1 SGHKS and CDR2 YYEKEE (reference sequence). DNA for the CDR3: TGTGCCAGCAGCCACAGGGGGGGGAACGACAAAAACATTCAGTACTTC. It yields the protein CASSHRGGNDKNIQYF.

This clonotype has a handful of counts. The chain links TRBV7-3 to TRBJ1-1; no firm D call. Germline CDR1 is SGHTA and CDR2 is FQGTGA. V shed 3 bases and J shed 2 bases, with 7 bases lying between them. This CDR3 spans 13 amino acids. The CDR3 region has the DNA TGTGCCAGCAGCTTCCAGCCCAACACTGAAGCTTTCTTT. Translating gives CASSFQPNTEAFF.

The CDR3 coding sequence is TGTGCCAGCAGCTTAGACTCGACAGGGGACTACGAGCAGTACTTC. It translates to CASSLDSTGDYEQYF. This chain joins TRBV7-6 and TRBJ2-7, with 8 bases identical to TRBD1. Germline V CDR1 and CDR2: SGHVS, FNYEAQ. J was trimmed by 3 bases and V by 1 base; bases with no gene match: 5. The CDR3 has 15 residues. The full variable domain, completed using reference TRBV7-6 and TRBJ2-7, is GAGVSQSPRYKVTKRGQDVALRCDPISGHVSLYWYRQALGQGPEFLTYFNYEAQQDKSGLPNDRFSAERPEGSISTLTIQRTEQRDSAMYRCASSLDSTGDYEQYFGPGTRLTVT.

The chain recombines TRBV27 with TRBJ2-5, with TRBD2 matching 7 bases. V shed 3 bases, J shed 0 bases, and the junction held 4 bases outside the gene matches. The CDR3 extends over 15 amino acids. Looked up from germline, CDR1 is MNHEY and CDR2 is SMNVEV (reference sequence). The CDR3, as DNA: TGTGCCAGCAGTTTTAGTAGCGGGTACCAAGAGACCCAGTACTTC. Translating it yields CASSFSSGYQETQYF.

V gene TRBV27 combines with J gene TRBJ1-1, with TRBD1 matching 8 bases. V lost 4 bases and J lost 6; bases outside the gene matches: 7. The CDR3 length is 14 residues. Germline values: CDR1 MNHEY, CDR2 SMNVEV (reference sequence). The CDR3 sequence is CASSYGQGNAEAFF. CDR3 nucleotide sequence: TGTGCCAGCAGTTATGGACAGGGCAACGCTGAAGCTTTCTTT.